A single sample is the source of the 5 T cell receptor beta chains below, sequenced in a study of blood T cell repertoires in COVID-19. TCRdb's table, derived via immunoSEQ multiplex PCR, lists solely in-frame clones and lacks some. The sample consists of approximately 500,000 clones, 70% to 90% of them appearing once. Sequenced input: PBMCs or T cells enriched from blood (not recorded which). These receptor sequences come from a woman aged 40-49 years who had recovered from COVID-19.

The genes are TRBV11-2 and TRBJ1-2; D gene unclear. Trimming left V 4 bases short and J 6 bases short, with 15 bases between. CDR1 is SGHAT, CDR2 FQNNGV, per germline. The CDR3 length is 14 residues. The CDR3 sequence is CASSSLARGNGYTF. The CDR3 nucleotides are TGTGCCAGCAGCTCCCTGGCGAGAGGGAATGGCTACACCTTC.

In this sample, this clone turned up once. The chain uses TRBV30 and TRBJ1-1, with TRBD1 matching over 7 bases. The CDR3 extends over 14 amino acids. Germline assignment: CDR1 GTSNPN and CDR2 SVGIG (reference sequence). Unmatched junction bases numbered 4, after V lost 2 bases and J lost 1 base. The CDR3 loop is CAWSRDSGNTEAFF. The CDR3 DNA follows: TGTGCCTGGAGTCGGGACAGCGGGAACACTGAAGCTTTCTTT.

This chain connects TRBV19 to TRBJ1-5, with 8 bases identical to TRBD1. V lost 6 bases to trimming and J lost 4 bases; unmatched junction nucleotides: 20. Germline loops: CDR1 LNHDA, CDR2 SQIVND (reference sequence). CDR3 length: 19 residues. The CDR3 coding sequence is TGTGCCAGTAGCCTAGAAGGACAGGGCCCTTCGGGGATGAATCAGCCCCAGCATTTT. Protein: CASSLEGQGPSGMNQPQHF.

The chain uses TRBV5-1 and TRBJ2-5; TRBD2 matches 8 bases. Per the germline V gene, CDR1 is SGHRS and CDR2 is YFSETQ. After removal of 0 bases from V and 1 base from J, the junction contained 2 bases not matched to a gene. CDR3 length equals 15 residues. DNA for the CDR3: TGCGCCAGCAGCTTGGACCTAGCGGGCCAAGAGACCCAGTACTTC. Its protein product is CASSLDLAGQETQYF.

The rearrangement links TRBV4-2 to TRBJ2-1, with 8 nucleotides matching TRBD2. The germline CDR1 and CDR2 sequences are LGHNA and YNFKEQ. This CDR3 is built from 15 residues. Trimming at V came to 7 bases and at J to 7 bases, leaving 12 bases not matched to a gene. Here the CDR3 DNA reads TGTGCCAGCACCGCAGACATAGCGGGAAGGAATGAGCAGTTCTTC. This gives the protein CASTADIAGRNEQFF.